These T cell receptor beta chains were read from a single sample in a study of Graves' ophthalmopathy and Graves' hyperthyroidism. One entry per CDR3 protein, called by TCRdb with MiXCR from the multiplex PCR reads. This table has roughly 400,000 distinct CDR3 sequences, 15% appearing once. The sequencing input was peripheral blood. These TCRs come from a woman aged 18-30 years with stable Graves' hyperthyroidism. Each CDR3 is given with its conserved first and last residue. Each record gives: J gene, clone size, V gene, D gene, CDR3 DNA, CDR3 protein. The D gene is left open where the match is weak. Rows may omit the clone size; those that give it use once, few, many or a size class.

TRBJ2-5	many	TRBV6-1	.	TGTGCCAGCAGTGCAGCTTTCCTAGAACAAGAGACCCAGTACTTC	CASSAAFLEQETQYF
TRBJ2-7	many	TRBV6-1	TRBD1	TGTGCCACCCTCAGGGTTAGGGGACAGAGTTACGAGCAGTACTTC	CATLRVRGQSYEQYF
TRBJ1-2	few	TRBV3-1	.	TGTGCCAGCAGCCCTCGTCTTGCTTTTAATACGGGCCGGTTGGAGTATGGCTACACCTTC	CASSPRLAFNTGRLEYGYTF
TRBJ1-1	many	TRBV12-3/TRBV12-4	TRBD1	TGTGCCAGCAGTGAGGGGACAGGTGTACACACTGAAGCTTTCTTT	CASSEGTGVHTEAFF
TRBJ1-1	many	TRBV19	.	TGTGCCACTGCGACCGAGGCGAACACTGAAGCTTTCTTT	CATATEANTEAFF
TRBJ2-7	many	TRBV20-1	TRBD1	TGCAGTGCTACCAGGACAGGGGGAAACGAGCAGTACTTC	CSATRTGGNEQYF
TRBJ2-5	few	TRBV27	TRBD1	TGTGCCAGCAGTTCATCCGGGACAGAAGAGACCCAGTACTTC	CASSSSGTEETQYF
TRBJ2-5	many	TRBV20-1	TRBD1	TGCAGTGCTACGGACAGGGGGGGCCTTCCTCAAGAGACCCAGTACTTC	CSATDRGGLPQETQYF
TRBJ2-7	many	TRBV15	.	TGTGCCACCAGCAGAGATGCCCTTTACGAGCAGTACTTC	CATSRDALYEQYF
TRBJ1-1	many	TRBV7-6	.	TGTGCCAGCAGCTTAGACCCGGGGGGCTTAGCTTTCTTT	CASSLDPGGLAFF
TRBJ2-7	.	TRBV27	TRBD1	TGTGCCAGCAGTCACCCCGGGACAGGGTACGAGCAGTACTTC	CASSHPGTGYEQYF
TRBJ1-5	many	TRBV5-1	.	TGCGCCAGCAGCTTGGACAGCCTTAATCAGCCCCAGCATTTT	CASSLDSLNQPQHF
TRBJ1-2	few	TRBV5-6	TRBD1	TGTGCCAGCAGACGGATTACAGGGGATCGGTATGGCTACACCTTC	CASRRITGDRYGYTF
TRBJ2-5	many	TRBV11-2	TRBD1	TGTGCCAGCAGCACTAGGACAGGGCAAGAGACCCAGTACTTC	CASSTRTGQETQYF
TRBJ1-1	.	TRBV5-1	.	TGCGCCAGCAGCCCCTACTCCCCGGGGAGCGGTGAAGCTTTCTTT	CASSPYSPGSGEAFF
TRBJ1-1	many	TRBV12-5	TRBD1	TGTGCTAGTGGTGTACAGGGGGCGAACACTGAAGCTTTCTTT	CASGVQGANTEAFF
TRBJ1-5	few	TRBV15	TRBD1	TGTGCCACCAGCCGGTCTACAGGGGAGTGGGGCGATCAGCCCCAGCATTTT	CATSRSTGEWGDQPQHF
TRBJ1-2	many	TRBV6-1	.	TGTGCCAGCAACCCAGTTCAGCGCCTGAACTATGGCTACACCTTC	CASNPVQRLNYGYTF
TRBJ2-5	many	TRBV20-1	.	TGCAGTGCTAGAGCCCGATTCCAAGAGACCCAGTACTTC	CSARARFQETQYF
TRBJ2-7	.	TRBV2	.	TGTGCCAGAAACTTCAGGGACGGCACCTACGAGCAGTACTTC	CARNFRDGTYEQYF
TRBJ2-5	.	TRBV9	TRBD2	TGTGCCAGCAGCGTAGTGGGGGGGAAGGAGACCCAGTACTTC	CASSVVGGKETQYF
TRBJ1-1	many	TRBV12-3/TRBV12-4	.	TGTGCCAGCAGTTCTACGGGAGTAGCTTTCTTT	CASSSTGVAFF
TRBJ1-2	many	TRBV7-9	.	TGTGCCAGCAGCGTAACTACAGAAGGCTACACCTTC	CASSVTTEGYTF
TRBJ1-2	many	TRBV5-6	TRBD1	TGTGCCAGCCGCGGGACAGGGGAGGGCTATGGCTACACCTTC	CASRGTGEGYGYTF
TRBJ2-5	.	TRBV4-1	.	TGCGCCAGCAGCCAACGGACTAAGGGCGGAGAGACCCAGTACTTC	CASSQRTKGGETQYF
TRBJ1-2	many	TRBV24-1	.	TGTGCCACCAGTGAGCCGACAACTAACTATGGCTACACCTTC	CATSEPTTNYGYTF
TRBJ2-5	many	TRBV24-1	TRBD1	TGTGCCACCAGTGACCCGACAGGGGAAGAGACCCAGTACTTC	CATSDPTGEETQYF
TRBJ2-3	many	TRBV12-3/TRBV12-4	.	TGTGCCAGCAGTTTAGTGCGGGGAATTAACACAGATACGCAGTATTTT	CASSLVRGINTDTQYF
TRBJ1-2	many	TRBV24-1	TRBD1	TGTGCCACCACCGACAGGGGCTATGGCTACACCTTC	CATTDRGYGYTF
TRBJ1-1	many	TRBV6-2/TRBV6-3	.	TGTGCCAGCAGTTACTATCAACGACAGGCTTCGAACACTGAAGCTTTCTTT	CASSYYQRQASNTEAFF
TRBJ1-2	.	TRBV29-1	.	TGCAGCGTCTTACTGACAGTGAACTATGGCTACACCTTC	CSVLLTVNYGYTF
TRBJ2-7	many	TRBV7-9	TRBD2	TGTGCCAGCAGCGCAAGGGACTACCCCTACGAGCAGTACTTC	CASSARDYPYEQYF
TRBJ1-2	.	TRBV6-1	.	TGTGCCAGCAGAGAGGACGGTTCTAACTATGGCTACACCTTC	CASREDGSNYGYTF
TRBJ1-1	many	TRBV19	TRBD1	TGTGCCAGTAGTACGACAGGGGTGGACACTGAAGCTTTCTTT	CASSTTGVDTEAFF
TRBJ2-7	.	TRBV20-1	.	TGCAGTGCTAGTATCGGGACGCTAAACTACGAGCAGTACTTC	CSASIGTLNYEQYF
TRBJ2-6	few	TRBV9	.	TGTGCCAGCAGCGTAGCTCCACCAGGATCCGGGGCCAACGTCCTGACTTTC	CASSVAPPGSGANVLTF
TRBJ1-2	.	TRBV6-2/TRBV6-3	.	TGTGCCAGCAGTTACAAAGGGGACTATGGCTACACCTTC	CASSYKGDYGYTF
TRBJ2-7	many	TRBV5-6	TRBD1	TGTGCCAGCAGCTCGACCAGGGGGCGAGGCCTCGAGCAGTACTTC	CASSSTRGRGLEQYF
TRBJ1-5	many	TRBV24-1	.	TGTGCCACCAGCGGACAGTGGAGCAATCAGCCCCAGCATTTT	CATSGQWSNQPQHF
TRBJ2-5	many	TRBV11-3	TRBD2	TGTGCCAGCAGCCCCACCCTAGCGGCCCCAGGGACCCAGTACTTC	CASSPTLAAPGTQYF
TRBJ1-5	many	TRBV20-1	.	TGCAGTGCTAGCGCGGGGGAGGTCGTTATGCCCCAGCATTTT	CSASAGEVVMPQHF
TRBJ1-1	many	TRBV5-1	.	TGCGCCAGCAGTCCTGGGGGGGGTACGGGCACTGAAGCTTTCTTT	CASSPGGGTGTEAFF